This is a list of T cell receptor beta chains from one sample in a study of CD8+ T cells in alopecia areata. Sequencing used immunoSEQ multiplex PCR; TCRdb keeps in-frame clones, though not all of them. The repertoire holds 25,000 to 35,000 clones, with less than 75% as singletons. The sample was NKG2D-high CD8+ T cells sorted from blood. These receptor sequences come from a human donor with alopecia areata. Each CDR3 is given with its conserved first and last residue. A D gene is named only where the DNA matches it firmly. Clone size, where shown, is once, few, many, or a class for clones that have expanded.

CDR3aa: CASSLDGGTTEAFF; CDR3nt: TGTGCCAGCAGCTTAGACGGGGGGACCACTGAAGCTTTCTTT; len: 14; j_gene: TRBJ1-1; abundance: few; v_gene: TRBV7-9; d_gene: -
CDR3aa: CASSQPLSGRAGYEQYF; CDR3nt: TGCGCCAGCAGCCAACCCTTAAGCGGGAGGGCCGGGTACGAGCAGTACTTC; len: 17; j_gene: TRBJ2-7; abundance: -; v_gene: TRBV4-1; d_gene: TRBD2
CDR3aa: CAVSERIQGTGELFF; CDR3nt: TGTGCCGTCAGCGAAAGAATACAGGGGACCGGGGAGCTGTTTTTT; len: 15; j_gene: TRBJ2-2; abundance: -; v_gene: TRBV6-5; d_gene: TRBD1
CDR3aa: CASSLGRLNEQYF; CDR3nt: TGTGCCAGCAGCTTAGGCAGACTGAACGAGCAGTACTTC; len: 13; j_gene: TRBJ2-7; abundance: -; v_gene: TRBV11-1; d_gene: -
CDR3aa: CASSQEMGRGSVGELFF; CDR3nt: TGCGCCAGCAGCCAAGAAATGGGCAGGGGGTCCGTCGGGGAGCTGTTTTTT; len: 17; j_gene: TRBJ2-2; abundance: -; v_gene: TRBV4-1; d_gene: TRBD1
CDR3aa: CASSVEGRHNQPQHF; CDR3nt: TGTGCCAGCAGTGTGGAAGGTCGACACAATCAGCCCCAGCATTTT; len: 15; j_gene: TRBJ1-5; abundance: -; v_gene: TRBV7-8; d_gene: -
CDR3aa: CASSQDGNTGELFF; CDR3nt: TGCGCCAGCAGCCAAGATGGAAACACCGGGGAGCTGTTTTTT; len: 14; j_gene: TRBJ2-2; abundance: -; v_gene: TRBV4-3; d_gene: -
CDR3aa: CSVSGQGESQETQYF; CDR3nt: TGCAGCGTTTCAGGACAGGGGGAAAGTCAAGAGACCCAGTACTTC; len: 15; j_gene: TRBJ2-5; abundance: -; v_gene: TRBV29-1; d_gene: TRBD1
CDR3aa: CASSLLAGGSTGELFF; CDR3nt: TGTGCCAGCAGCTTACTAGCGGGAGGCAGCACCGGGGAGCTGTTTTTT; len: 16; j_gene: TRBJ2-2; abundance: -; v_gene: TRBV11-2; d_gene: TRBD2
CDR3aa: CASSWDSSYNEQFF; CDR3nt: TGTGCCAGCAGCTGGGACAGCTCCTACAATGAGCAGTTCTTC; len: 14; j_gene: TRBJ2-1; abundance: -; v_gene: TRBV7-3; d_gene: TRBD1
CDR3aa: CASSHTWGGSYGYTF; CDR3nt: TGCGCCAGCAGCCACACGTGGGGTGGAAGCTATGGCTACACCTTC; len: 15; j_gene: TRBJ1-2; abundance: -; v_gene: TRBV4-1; d_gene: -
CDR3aa: CASSFPARTSYEQYF; CDR3nt: TGTGCCAGCAGTTTTCCCGCTCGGACCTCCTACGAGCAGTACTTC; len: 15; j_gene: TRBJ2-7; abundance: -; v_gene: TRBV28; d_gene: -
CDR3aa: CASTISGGAEDTQYF; CDR3nt: TGTGCCAGCACTATTTCCGGGGGGGCAGAAGATACGCAGTATTTT; len: 15; j_gene: TRBJ2-3; abundance: few; v_gene: TRBV2; d_gene: TRBD2
CDR3aa: CASRDISGYTF; CDR3nt: TGCGCCAGCAGGGACATATCTGGCTACACCTTC; len: 11; j_gene: TRBJ1-2; abundance: -; v_gene: TRBV10-2; d_gene: -
CDR3aa: CASSFPSGVAGEDSYNEQFF; CDR3nt: TGTGCCAGCAGTTTTCCTTCCGGAGTCGCAGGGGAGGACTCCTACAATGAGCAGTTCTTC; len: 20; j_gene: TRBJ2-1; abundance: -; v_gene: TRBV28; d_gene: -
CDR3aa: CASSDTQGRDAFF; CDR3nt: TGTGCCAGCAGCGACACTCAAGGAAGGGACGCTTTCTTT; len: 13; j_gene: TRBJ1-1; abundance: -; v_gene: TRBV9; d_gene: -
CDR3aa: CASSLRTGNTDTQYF; CDR3nt: TGCGCCAGCAGCTTACGGACAGGAAACACAGATACGCAGTATTTT; len: 15; j_gene: TRBJ2-3; abundance: few; v_gene: TRBV5-1; d_gene: TRBD1
CDR3aa: CASSPPMEADTQYF; CDR3nt: TGTGCCAGCTCACCACCGATGGAGGCAGATACGCAGTATTTT; len: 14; j_gene: TRBJ2-3; abundance: -; v_gene: TRBV18; d_gene: -
CDR3aa: CASRLEYSNQPQHF; CDR3nt: TGTGCCAGCCGACTCGAGTATAGCAATCAGCCCCAGCATTTT; len: 14; j_gene: TRBJ1-5; abundance: few; v_gene: TRBV27; d_gene: -
CDR3aa: CASSQVAVSNYGYTF; CDR3nt: TGTGCCAGCAGCCAAGTGGCAGTTTCGAACTATGGCTACACCTTC; len: 15; j_gene: TRBJ1-2; abundance: few; v_gene: TRBV4-2; d_gene: -
CDR3aa: CASSYSRPDQETQYF; CDR3nt: TGTGCCAGCAGTTACTCGAGGCCAGATCAAGAGACCCAGTACTTC; len: 15; j_gene: TRBJ2-5; abundance: -; v_gene: TRBV6-5; d_gene: -
CDR3aa: CASSVPGDRPSGNTIYF; CDR3nt: TGTGCCAGCAGCGTGCCCGGGGACAGGCCCTCTGGAAACACCATATATTTT; len: 17; j_gene: TRBJ1-3; abundance: few; v_gene: TRBV7-2; d_gene: TRBD1
CDR3aa: CASSFSRQNLEETQYF; CDR3nt: TGCGCCAGCAGCTTCTCTAGACAGAACCTCGAAGAGACCCAGTACTTC; len: 16; j_gene: TRBJ2-5; abundance: -; v_gene: TRBV5-1; d_gene: -
CDR3aa: CASRQGTSSTTYNEQFF; CDR3nt: TGTGCCAGCAGGCAAGGGACTAGCTCTACTACCTACAATGAGCAGTTCTTC; len: 17; j_gene: TRBJ2-1; abundance: -; v_gene: TRBV27; d_gene: TRBD2
CDR3aa: CASSPPSASANEQFF; CDR3nt: TGTGCCAGCAGTCCCCCATCCGCATCGGCCAATGAGCAGTTCTTC; len: 15; j_gene: TRBJ2-1; abundance: -; v_gene: TRBV28; d_gene: -
CDR3aa: CASSSRRVGTDTQYF; CDR3nt: TGTGCCAGCAGCAGCCGGCGGGTGGGCACAGATACGCAGTATTTT; len: 15; j_gene: TRBJ2-3; abundance: -; v_gene: TRBV28; d_gene: -
CDR3aa: CASSFPGVVEQYF; CDR3nt: TGTGCCAGCAGTTTCCCCGGGGTAGTGGAGCAGTACTTC; len: 13; j_gene: TRBJ2-7; abundance: -; v_gene: TRBV28; d_gene: -
CDR3aa: CASRIGLADNEQFF; CDR3nt: TGTGCCAGTAGGATTGGACTAGCGGACAATGAGCAGTTCTTC; len: 14; j_gene: TRBJ2-1; abundance: -; v_gene: TRBV19; d_gene: TRBD2
CDR3aa: CASSPPGGPTGELFF; CDR3nt: TGTGCCAGCAGCCCTCCCGGGGGACCCACCGGGGAGCTGTTTTTT; len: 15; j_gene: TRBJ2-2; abundance: -; v_gene: TRBV7-8; d_gene: -
CDR3aa: CATSRDAGGNYGYTF; CDR3nt: TGTGCCACCAGCAGAGACGCAGGGGGCAACTATGGCTACACCTTC; len: 15; j_gene: TRBJ1-2; abundance: -; v_gene: TRBV15; d_gene: TRBD1
CDR3aa: CASSSTSGLYNEQFF; CDR3nt: TGTGCCAGCAGTTCAACTAGCGGTTTGTACAATGAGCAGTTCTTC; len: 15; j_gene: TRBJ2-1; abundance: -; v_gene: TRBV27; d_gene: TRBD2
CDR3aa: CASSPPPGLVEQYF; CDR3nt: TGTGCCAGCTCACCACCCCCGGGACTAGTAGAGCAGTACTTC; len: 14; j_gene: TRBJ2-7; abundance: few; v_gene: TRBV28; d_gene: TRBD2
CDR3aa: CASSPEGWQGSSPLHF; CDR3nt: TGTGCCAGCAGCCCTGAGGGTTGGCAGGGTAGCTCACCCCTCCACTTT; len: 16; j_gene: TRBJ1-6; abundance: -; v_gene: TRBV7-9; d_gene: -
CDR3aa: CASSLRGGIDTGELFF; CDR3nt: TGCGCCAGCAGCTTGAGGGGCGGGATCGACACCGGGGAGCTGTTTTTT; len: 16; j_gene: TRBJ2-2; abundance: -; v_gene: TRBV5-1; d_gene: -
CDR3aa: CASSVGQGTNEKLFF; CDR3nt: TGCGCCAGCAGCGTGGGTCAGGGAACTAATGAAAAACTGTTTTTT; len: 15; j_gene: TRBJ1-4; abundance: -; v_gene: TRBV5-1; d_gene: -
CDR3aa: CSVNSGSGELFF; CDR3nt: TGCAGCGTTAACTCAGGGAGCGGGGAGCTGTTTTTT; len: 12; j_gene: TRBJ2-2; abundance: few; v_gene: TRBV29-1; d_gene: -
CDR3aa: CSVEPVSQQETQYF; CDR3nt: TGCAGCGTTGAACCCGTCTCACAACAAGAGACCCAGTACTTC; len: 14; j_gene: TRBJ2-5; abundance: few; v_gene: TRBV29-1; d_gene: -
CDR3aa: CASSQMAGFSYEQYF; CDR3nt: TGCGCCAGCAGCCAAATGGCGGGGTTCTCCTACGAGCAGTACTTC; len: 15; j_gene: TRBJ2-7; abundance: -; v_gene: TRBV4-1; d_gene: -
CDR3aa: CASSSIETSGREAEQFF; CDR3nt: TGTGCCAGCAGTTCGATTGAGACTAGCGGGAGGGAGGCTGAGCAGTTCTTC; len: 17; j_gene: TRBJ2-1; abundance: few; v_gene: TRBV27; d_gene: TRBD2
CDR3aa: CASSIGGSYNEQFF; CDR3nt: TGTGCCAGTAGTATAGGTGGCAGCTACAATGAGCAGTTCTTC; len: 14; j_gene: TRBJ2-1; abundance: -; v_gene: TRBV19; d_gene: -
CDR3aa: CASSLAGGSEQYF; CDR3nt: TGTGCCAGCAGCTTAGCCGGTGGGTCGGAGCAGTACTTC; len: 13; j_gene: TRBJ2-7; abundance: -; v_gene: TRBV7-2; d_gene: -
CDR3aa: CASSFGRSYNEQFF; CDR3nt: TGTGCCAGTAGTTTCGGGCGCTCCTACAATGAGCAGTTCTTC; len: 14; j_gene: TRBJ2-1; abundance: -; v_gene: TRBV19; d_gene: -
CDR3aa: CASSSLPKSSYEQYF; CDR3nt: TGTGCCAGCAGTTCACTACCCAAGAGCTCCTACGAGCAGTACTTC; len: 15; j_gene: TRBJ2-7; abundance: -; v_gene: TRBV27; d_gene: -
CDR3aa: CASSLPSGQQETQYF; CDR3nt: TGTGCCAGCAGCTTACCTAGCGGGCAACAAGAGACCCAGTACTTC; len: 15; j_gene: TRBJ2-5; abundance: -; v_gene: TRBV7-9; d_gene: TRBD2
CDR3aa: CASSYESGANVLTF; CDR3nt: TGTGCCAGCAGTTACGAATCTGGGGCCAACGTCCTGACTTTC; len: 14; j_gene: TRBJ2-6; abundance: -; v_gene: TRBV28; d_gene: -
CDR3aa: CASSPSGSLEQYF; CDR3nt: TGTGCCAGTAGTCCTAGCGGGAGCTTGGAGCAGTACTTC; len: 13; j_gene: TRBJ2-7; abundance: -; v_gene: TRBV19; d_gene: TRBD2
CDR3aa: CASSLGVPYEQYF; CDR3nt: TGTGCCAGCAGTTTAGGGGTTCCCTACGAGCAGTACTTC; len: 13; j_gene: TRBJ2-7; abundance: -; v_gene: TRBV27; d_gene: -
CDR3aa: CASSFDRLGTEAFF; CDR3nt: TGCGCCAGCAGCTTCGACAGATTGGGCACTGAAGCTTTCTTT; len: 14; j_gene: TRBJ1-1; abundance: -; v_gene: TRBV5-1; d_gene: -
CDR3aa: CASTGSYSYEQYF; CDR3nt: TGTGCCAGCACCGGCAGTTACTCCTACGAGCAGTACTTC; len: 13; j_gene: TRBJ2-7; abundance: -; v_gene: TRBV25-1; d_gene: -
CDR3aa: CASSLSNEQYF; CDR3nt: TGTGCCAGCAGCTTATCTAACGAGCAGTACTTC; len: 11; j_gene: TRBJ2-7; abundance: -; v_gene: TRBV7-2; d_gene: -
CDR3aa: CASSEGVLATYNEQFF; CDR3nt: TGTGCCAGCAGTGAAGGGGTACTAGCGACATACAATGAGCAGTTCTTC; len: 16; j_gene: TRBJ2-1; abundance: few; v_gene: TRBV6-1; d_gene: TRBD2
CDR3aa: CASSQVGDTSYEQYF; CDR3nt: TGTGCCAGCAGCCAAGTGGGGGACACCTCCTACGAGCAGTACTTC; len: 15; j_gene: TRBJ2-7; abundance: few; v_gene: TRBV7-9; d_gene: -
CDR3aa: CASSQETGRLSTEQFF; CDR3nt: TGCGCCAGCAGCCAAGAAACAGGGAGACTATCGACTGAGCAGTTCTTC; len: 16; j_gene: TRBJ2-1; abundance: few; v_gene: TRBV4-1; d_gene: -
CDR3aa: CASSLRLAGQDTQYF; CDR3nt: TGCGCCAGCAGCTTACGACTAGCGGGCCAAGATACGCAGTATTTT; len: 15; j_gene: TRBJ2-3; abundance: -; v_gene: TRBV5-1; d_gene: TRBD2